The clone carrying this T cell receptor (beta chain) was observed many times. Its antigen is as yet unknown. This record comes from a study of cytomegalovirus exposure and HLA in healthy donors. Study-level findings and limits: Productive status was seen about 87% or about 30% of the time for most TCR beta V segments in an earlier analysis. There were three CMV-associated chains whose specificity for CMV antigens was confirmed in vitro. The presence/absence work took it that sequencing depth was about the same across donors.

Primers: 60 Vbeta forward and 13 Jbeta reverse. Data came from immunoSEQ multiplex PCR; TCRdb stores just in-frame clones and leaves some out. Counted here are about 140,000 clones, over 75% occurring once; the ten biggest clones make up 1.5% to 2%. Material: PBMCs. The TCR comes from a man aged 35-49 years in good health and CMV-seronegative.

CDR3 loop: CASSDRDYNEQFF. The DNA of the CDR3 is TGTGCCAGCAGTGACCGGGACTACAATGAGCAGTTCTTC. This sequence joins TRBV6-1 and TRBJ2-1, with D possibly TRBD2 on 5 matching bases. The V gene's germline CDR1 is MNHNS and CDR2 SASEGT. This CDR3 region has 13 residues. Trimming cost V 3 bases and J 3 bases, with 6 bases left between them.